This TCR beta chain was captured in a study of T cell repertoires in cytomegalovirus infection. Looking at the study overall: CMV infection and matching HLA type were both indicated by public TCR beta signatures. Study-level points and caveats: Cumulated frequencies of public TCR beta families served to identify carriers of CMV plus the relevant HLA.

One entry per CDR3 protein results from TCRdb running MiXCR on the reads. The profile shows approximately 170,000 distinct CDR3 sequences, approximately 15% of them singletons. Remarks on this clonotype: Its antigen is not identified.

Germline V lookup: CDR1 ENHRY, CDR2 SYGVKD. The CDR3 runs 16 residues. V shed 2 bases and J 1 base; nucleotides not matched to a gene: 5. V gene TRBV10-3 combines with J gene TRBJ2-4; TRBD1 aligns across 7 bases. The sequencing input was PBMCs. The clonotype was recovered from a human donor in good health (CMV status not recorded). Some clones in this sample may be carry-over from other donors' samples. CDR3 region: CAISETLQGAKNIQYF. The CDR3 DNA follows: TGTGCCATCAGTGAGACATTACAGGGGGCCAAAAACATTCAGTACTTC.